The clone carrying this T cell receptor (beta chain) is a singleton in its sample. Clones were sequenced by immunoSEQ multiplex PCR, and TCRdb holds only the in-frame ones, with some missing. Among 250,000 to 300,000 clones listed, roughly nine tenths were seen once. This sample stems from a study of blood T cell repertoires in COVID-19. Study in general: From T cells, B-cell-depleted T cells, or PBMCs came the material, which was cDNA or gDNA.

Per germline, CDR1 SEHNR and CDR2 FQNEAQ (reference sequence). CDR3 length: 19 amino acids. Trimming cost V 6 bases and J 0 bases, with 24 bases left between them. V is TRBV7-9 and J is TRBJ2-1; a weak D match, TRBD1 (6 bases). Sequencing input: peripheral blood. The sequence came from a woman between 45 and 60 years old who had recovered from COVID-19. The CDR3 bases are TGTGCCAGCAGGCAGGGGACGGGTAACCGCGGCCTCTCCTACAATGAGCAGTTCTTC. Translation: CASRQGTGNRGLSYNEQFF.